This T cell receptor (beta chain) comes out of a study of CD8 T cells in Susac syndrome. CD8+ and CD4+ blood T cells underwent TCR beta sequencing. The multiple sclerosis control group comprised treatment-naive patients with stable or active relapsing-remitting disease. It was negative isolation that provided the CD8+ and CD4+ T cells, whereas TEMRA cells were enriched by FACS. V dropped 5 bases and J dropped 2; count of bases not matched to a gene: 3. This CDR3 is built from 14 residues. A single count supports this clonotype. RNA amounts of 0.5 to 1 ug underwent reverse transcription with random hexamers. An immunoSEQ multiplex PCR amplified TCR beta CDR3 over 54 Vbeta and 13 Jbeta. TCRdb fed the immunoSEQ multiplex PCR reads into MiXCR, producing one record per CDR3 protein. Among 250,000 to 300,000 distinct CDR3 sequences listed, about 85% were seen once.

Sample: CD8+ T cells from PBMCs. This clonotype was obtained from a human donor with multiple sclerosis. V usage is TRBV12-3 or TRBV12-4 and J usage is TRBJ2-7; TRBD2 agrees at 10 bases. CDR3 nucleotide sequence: TGTGCCAGCAGTGCTAGCGGGAGTACCTACGAGCAGTACTTC. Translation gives CASSASGSTYEQYF.